The rows below give T cell receptor beta chains drawn from one sample of a study of technical replicates of blood from several donors. The repertoire was sequenced with immunoSEQ multiplex PCR; TCRdb's copy has only in-frame clones and lacks some. The sample records 60,000 or so clones, approximately 87% being singletons. Sequencing input: PBMCs. All receptors come from a human donor in good health. Some clones in this sample may be carry-over from other donors' samples. CDR3s include the opening cysteine and the closing phenylalanine or tryptophan. A D gene is named only where the DNA matches it firmly. Only part of the rows carry a size: once, few, many, or a class if the clone is expanded.

CDR3 protein: CASSQDRSTGNTIYF
CDR3 DNA: TGCGCCAGCAGCCAAGACAGGTCTACTGGAAACACCATATATTTT
J gene: TRBJ1-3
V gene: TRBV4-3
D gene: .
clone size: few

CDR3 protein: CASSGGGRGNTEAFF
CDR3 DNA: TGTGCCAGCAGCGGGGGGGGACGGGGGAACACTGAAGCTTTCTTT
J gene: TRBJ1-1
V gene: TRBV2
D gene: .
clone size: .

CDR3 protein: CASQSGEPSGANVLTF
CDR3 DNA: TGTGCCAGTCAATCAGGGGAACCCTCTGGGGCCAACGTCCTGACTTTC
J gene: TRBJ2-6
V gene: TRBV7-9
D gene: .
clone size: .

CDR3 protein: CASSFGPGVELFF
CDR3 DNA: TGTGCCAGCAGCTTTGGACCGGGAGTAGAACTGTTTTTT
J gene: TRBJ1-4
V gene: TRBV7-2
D gene: .
clone size: .

CDR3 protein: CASSRGTDSFEAFF
CDR3 DNA: TGTGCCAGCTCACGAGGGACAGATAGCTTTGAAGCTTTCTTT
J gene: TRBJ1-1
V gene: TRBV18
D gene: TRBD1
clone size: once

CDR3 protein: CASTGQGGGYTF
CDR3 DNA: TGCGCCAGCACCGGTCAGGGAGGCGGCTACACCTTC
J gene: TRBJ1-2
V gene: TRBV10-2
D gene: .
clone size: .

CDR3 protein: CASSPNLRVQNGYTF
CDR3 DNA: TGTGCCAGCAGCCCTAATCTCAGGGTCCAAAACGGCTACACCTTC
J gene: TRBJ1-2
V gene: TRBV6-5
D gene: .
clone size: .

CDR3 protein: CASSPEGAYEQYF
CDR3 DNA: TGCGCCAGCAGCCCCGAGGGCGCCTACGAGCAGTACTTC
J gene: TRBJ2-7
V gene: TRBV5-1
D gene: .
clone size: .

CDR3 protein: CASSLGPYNEQFF
CDR3 DNA: TGTGCCAGCAGCTTGGGGCCCTACAATGAGCAGTTCTTC
J gene: TRBJ2-1
V gene: TRBV5-5
D gene: .
clone size: .

CDR3 protein: CAIRGEETQYF
CDR3 DNA: TGTGCCATCAGAGGGGAAGAGACCCAGTACTTC
J gene: TRBJ2-5
V gene: TRBV10-3
D gene: .
clone size: .

CDR3 protein: CASSLLLSSYNSPLHF
CDR3 DNA: TGTGCCAGCAGCTTGCTTCTAAGCTCCTATAATTCACCCCTCCACTTT
J gene: TRBJ1-6
V gene: TRBV5-8
D gene: .
clone size: .

CDR3 protein: CASSLAAREQYF
CDR3 DNA: TGTGCCAGCAGTCTAGCGGCCCGAGAGCAGTACTTC
J gene: TRBJ2-7
V gene: TRBV7-8
D gene: TRBD2
clone size: .

CDR3 protein: CASSLVRTGQGAGELFF
CDR3 DNA: TGTGCCAGCAGCTTAGTCAGAACGGGTCAAGGGGCCGGGGAGCTGTTTTTT
J gene: TRBJ2-2
V gene: TRBV7-3
D gene: .
clone size: .

CDR3 protein: CASNRGIDTQYF
CDR3 DNA: TGTGCCAGCAATCGGGGAATAGATACGCAGTATTTT
J gene: TRBJ2-3
V gene: TRBV6-6
D gene: .
clone size: .

CDR3 protein: CASSMGQLNTEAFF
CDR3 DNA: TGTGCCAGTAGTATGGGACAGTTGAACACTGAAGCTTTCTTT
J gene: TRBJ1-1
V gene: TRBV19
D gene: TRBD1
clone size: .

CDR3 protein: CASSSPTSGALRKQYF
CDR3 DNA: TGTGCCAGCAGCTCACCTACTAGCGGGGCACTACGGAAGCAGTACTTC
J gene: TRBJ2-7
V gene: TRBV7-2
D gene: TRBD2
clone size: few

CDR3 protein: CASRRGQGDRTDTQYF
CDR3 DNA: TGTGCCAGCAGGAGGGGACAGGGCGATCGCACAGATACGCAGTATTTT
J gene: TRBJ2-3
V gene: TRBV2
D gene: TRBD1
clone size: .

CDR3 protein: CASSWEENNSPLHF
CDR3 DNA: TGTGCCAGCAGCTGGGAGGAAAATAATTCACCCCTCCACTTT
J gene: TRBJ1-6
V gene: TRBV7-2
D gene: .
clone size: .

CDR3 protein: CASRTGTGGLGQYF
CDR3 DNA: TGTGCCAGCAGGACCGGGACAGGGGGCCTGGGGCAGTACTTC
J gene: TRBJ2-5
V gene: TRBV2
D gene: TRBD1
clone size: few

CDR3 protein: CAISDPPIQYF
CDR3 DNA: TGTGCCATCAGTGACCCCCCTATCCAGTACTTC
J gene: TRBJ2-7
V gene: TRBV10-3
D gene: .
clone size: .

CDR3 protein: CASSLFSGGQSSYEQYF
CDR3 DNA: TGTGCCAGCAGCTTGTTTAGCGGGGGCCAGAGCTCCTACGAGCAGTACTTC
J gene: TRBJ2-7
V gene: TRBV5-4
D gene: TRBD2
clone size: .